This TCR beta chain was sequenced in a study of blood T cell repertoires in COVID-19. Study overall: Acute and convalescent COVID-19 specimens originated in the United States, Italy and Spain. PBMCs, B-cell-depleted T cells, or T cells were the source of the cDNA or gDNA that made up the material.

TCRdb's table, derived via immunoSEQ multiplex PCR, lists solely in-frame clones and lacks some. The table includes about 190,000 clones, roughly 78% detected once. CDR1 is MDHEN, CDR2 SYDVKM, per germline. Between the trimmed V and J ends, which lost 2 bases and 7 bases, there was a span of 11 bases. CDR3 size: 13 residues. Sequencing was carried out using peripheral blood. The chain has TRBV28 and TRBJ1-1, with D possibly TRBD1 on 5 matching bases. This sequence originates from a woman of 80 years or more with active or convalescent COVID-19. The CDR3 coding sequence is TGTGCCAGCAGTTTAATTAGGGGTATTGAAGCTTTCTTT. Translation gives CASSLIRGIEAFF.